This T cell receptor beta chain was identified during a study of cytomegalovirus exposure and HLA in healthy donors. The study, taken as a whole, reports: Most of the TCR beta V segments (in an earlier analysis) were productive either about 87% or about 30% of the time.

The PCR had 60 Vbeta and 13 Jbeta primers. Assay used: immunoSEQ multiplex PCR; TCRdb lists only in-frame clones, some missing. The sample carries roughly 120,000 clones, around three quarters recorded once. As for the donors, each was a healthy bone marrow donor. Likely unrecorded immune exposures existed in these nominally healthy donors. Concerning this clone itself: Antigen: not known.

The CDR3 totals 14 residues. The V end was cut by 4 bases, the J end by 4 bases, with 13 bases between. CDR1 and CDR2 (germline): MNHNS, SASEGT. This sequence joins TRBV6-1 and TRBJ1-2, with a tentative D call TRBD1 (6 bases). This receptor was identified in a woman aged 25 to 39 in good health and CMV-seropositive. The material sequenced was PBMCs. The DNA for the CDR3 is TGTGCCAGCAGTGTACAGGGTGGTCCCTATGGCTACACCTTC. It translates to CASSVQGGPYGYTF.